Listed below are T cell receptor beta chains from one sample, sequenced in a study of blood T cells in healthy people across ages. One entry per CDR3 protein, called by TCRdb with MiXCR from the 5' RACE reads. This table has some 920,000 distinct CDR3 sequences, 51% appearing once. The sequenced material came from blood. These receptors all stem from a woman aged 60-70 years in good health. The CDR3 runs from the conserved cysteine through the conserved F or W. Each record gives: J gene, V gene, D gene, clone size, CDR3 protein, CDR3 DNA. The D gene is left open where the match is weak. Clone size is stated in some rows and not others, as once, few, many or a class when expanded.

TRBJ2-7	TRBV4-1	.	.	CASSHVASYEQYF	TGCGCCAGCAGCCACGTAGCGTCCTACGAGCAGTACTTC
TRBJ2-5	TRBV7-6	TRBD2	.	CASSLAGTSGRRRETQYF	TGTGCCAGCAGCTTAGCAGGGACTAGCGGGAGACGCCGAGAGACCCAGTACTTC
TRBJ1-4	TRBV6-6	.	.	CASSYSASTNEKLFF	TGTGCCAGCAGTTACTCAGCGTCAACTAATGAAAAACTGTTTTTT
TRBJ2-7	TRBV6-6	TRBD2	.	CASSSGTSGVEQYF	TGTGCCAGCAGTTCCGGGACTAGCGGGGTCGAGCAGTACTTC
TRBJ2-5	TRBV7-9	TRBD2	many	CASSLGAGMKETQYF	TGTGCCAGCAGCTTAGGAGCGGGAATGAAAGAGACCCAGTACTTC
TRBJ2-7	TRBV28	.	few	CASIPPGSAYEQYF	TGTGCCAGCATCCCCCCGGGATCTGCCTACGAGCAGTACTTC
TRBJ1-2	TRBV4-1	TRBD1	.	CASSQRQGNYGCTF	TGCGCCAGCAGCCAACGACAGGGAAACTATGGCTGCACCTTC
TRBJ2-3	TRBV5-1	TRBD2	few	CASSRASGSSDTQYF	TGCGCCAGCAGCCGAGCTAGCGGGAGCTCAGATACGCAGTATTTT
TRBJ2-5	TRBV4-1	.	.	CASSQAHQETQYF	TGCGCCAGCAGCCAAGCTCACCAAGAGACCCAGTACTTC
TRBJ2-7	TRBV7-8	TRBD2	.	CASSSPGTSGWLTEQYF	TGTGCCAGCAGCAGCCCAGGGACTAGCGGTTGGCTTACCGAGCAGTACTTC
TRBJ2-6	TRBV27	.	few	CASSFGVLGANVLTF	TGTGCCAGCAGTTTTGGGGTATTAGGGGCCAACGTCCTGACTTTC
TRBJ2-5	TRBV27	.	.	CASSWIEGPRETQYF	TGTGCCAGCAGTTGGATTGAAGGGCCTAGAGAGACCCAGTACTTC
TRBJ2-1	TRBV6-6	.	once	CASSSAGSAYNEQFF	TGTGCCAGCAGTTCCGCGGGGAGCGCCTACAATGAGCAGTTCTTC
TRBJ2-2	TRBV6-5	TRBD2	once	CASSSPRLAGRVRTGELFF	TGTGCCAGCAGTTCCCCGAGGTTAGCGGGAAGAGTGCGAACCGGGGAGCTGTTTTTT
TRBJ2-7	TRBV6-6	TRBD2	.	CASSYGTSRTYEQYF	TGTGCCAGCAGTTACGGGACTAGCCGAACCTACGAGCAGTACTTC
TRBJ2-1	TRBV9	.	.	CASSVEGLAYNEQFF	TGTGCCAGCAGCGTAGAGGGACTGGCCTACAATGAGCAGTTCTTC
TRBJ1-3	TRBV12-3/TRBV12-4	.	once	CASSLYISGNTIYF	TGTGCCAGCAGTTTGTATATCTCTGGAAACACCATATATTTT
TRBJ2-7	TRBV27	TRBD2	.	CASSLSILYAGDEQYF	TGTGCCAGCAGTTTATCGATTTTGTATGCGGGAGACGAGCAGTACTTC
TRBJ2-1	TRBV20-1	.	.	CSARVRSYNEQFF	TGCAGTGCTAGAGTGCGGAGTTACAATGAGCAGTTCTTC
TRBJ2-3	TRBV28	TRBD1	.	CASMDRDTDTQYF	TGTGCCAGCATGGACAGGGACACAGATACGCAGTATTTT
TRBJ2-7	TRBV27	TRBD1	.	CASSSQGISSYEQYF	TGTGCCAGCAGTTCACAGGGGATCAGCTCCTACGAGCAGTACTTC
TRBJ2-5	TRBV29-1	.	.	CSVRRRGFVEQYF	TGCAGCGTTCGCCGAAGGGGGTTCGTGGAGCAGTACTTC
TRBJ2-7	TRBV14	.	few	CASSLNRVLHEQYF	TGTGCCAGCAGCCTAAACAGGGTTCTCCACGAGCAGTACTTC
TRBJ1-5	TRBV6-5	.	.	CASSQDSASNQPQHF	TGTGCCAGCAGCCAAGACAGTGCTAGCAATCAGCCCCAGCATTTT
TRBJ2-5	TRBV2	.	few	CAARAPALETQYF	TGTGCCGCCCGAGCCCCCGCGCTAGAGACCCAGTACTTC
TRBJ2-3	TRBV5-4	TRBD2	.	CASSHRLAGITDTQYF	TGTGCCAGCAGCCACCGTCTAGCGGGGATCACAGATACGCAGTATTTT
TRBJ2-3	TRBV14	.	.	CASSQEAGPHTDTQYF	TGTGCCAGCAGCCAAGAGGCCGGACCTCACACAGATACGCAGTATTTT
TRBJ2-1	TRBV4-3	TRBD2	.	CASSQDSGTGSSYNEQFF	TGCGCCAGCAGCCAAGATAGCGGGACGGGGAGCTCCTACAATGAGCAGTTCTTC
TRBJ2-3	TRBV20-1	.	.	CSASTQRSTDTQYF	TGCAGTGCTAGTACCCAGAGGAGCACAGATACGCAGTATTTT
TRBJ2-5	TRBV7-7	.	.	CASGRDWEETQYF	TGTGCCAGCGGTCGGGATTGGGAAGAGACCCAGTACTTC
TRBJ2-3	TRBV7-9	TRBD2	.	CASRLTSGDTDTQYF	TGTGCCAGCAGACTGACTAGCGGAGACACAGATACGCAGTATTTT
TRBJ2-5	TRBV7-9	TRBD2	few	CALKPGLGDQETQYF	TGTGCCCTAAAACCGGGACTAGGAGACCAAGAGACCCAGTACTTC
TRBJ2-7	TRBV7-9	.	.	CASSLEDIAYEQYF	TGTGCCAGCAGCTTAGAGGACATAGCCTACGAGCAGTACTTC
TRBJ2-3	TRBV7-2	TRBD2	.	CASSLGGGRAGGTQYF	TGTGCCAGCAGCTTAGGCGGCGGGAGGGCCGGGGGGACGCAGTATTTT
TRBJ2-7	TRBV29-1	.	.	CSVVWEISYEQYF	TGCAGCGTTGTCTGGGAAATCTCCTACGAGCAGTACTTC
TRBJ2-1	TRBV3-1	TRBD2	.	CASSRGISGHNEQFF	TGTGCCAGCAGCCGGGGAATTAGCGGGCACAATGAGCAGTTCTTC
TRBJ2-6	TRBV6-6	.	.	CAGSSSGANVLTF	TGTGCCGGCAGTAGTTCTGGGGCCAACGTCCTGACTTTC
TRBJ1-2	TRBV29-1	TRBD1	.	CSVGEGQGYGYTF	TGCAGCGTTGGGGAGGGACAGGGGTATGGCTACACCTTC
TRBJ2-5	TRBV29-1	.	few	CSVVGTSMVQETQYF	TGCAGCGTGGTCGGGACAAGTATGGTCCAAGAGACCCAGTACTTC
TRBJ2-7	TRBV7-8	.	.	CASSFRIDEQYF	TGTGCCAGCAGCTTCCGTATCGACGAGCAGTACTTC
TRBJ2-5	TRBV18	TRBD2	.	CASSLSGGSQETQYF	TGTGCCAGCTCACTCTCGGGAGGGAGTCAAGAGACCCAGTACTTC
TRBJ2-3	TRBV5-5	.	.	CASSWDSRGDTQYF	TGTGCCAGCAGCTGGGACTCCCGCGGAGATACGCAGTATTTT
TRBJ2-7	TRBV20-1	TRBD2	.	CSAPGGRAGGNEQYF	TGCAGTGCGCCGGGGGGGCGAGCGGGAGGCAATGAGCAGTACTTC
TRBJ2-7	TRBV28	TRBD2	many	CASSPTPAGAYEQYF	TGTGCCAGCAGCCCCACCCCAGCGGGAGCCTACGAGCAGTACTTC
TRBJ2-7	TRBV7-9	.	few	CASSLIGESYEQYF	TGTGCCAGCAGCCTAATAGGGGAGTCCTACGAGCAGTACTTC